A single sample is the source of the 22 T cell receptor beta chains below, sequenced in a study of CD8+CD57+ T cells in acquired aplastic anemia. Sequencing was done on patients that had shown CD8+CD57+ cell expansion by flow cytometry. TCR beta VDJ and CDR3 were profiled, and genomic DNA was the template. TCRdb used MiXCR to reprocess the reads, holding one entry per CDR3 protein. Counted here are about 160,000 distinct CDR3 sequences, more than 40% occurring once; the ten biggest clones make up roughly 30%. Sequenced: sorted CD4+, CD8+, or CD8+CD57+ T cells (not recorded which) from PBMCs. All receptors derive from a human donor with aplastic anemia.

For this clonotype: This sequence may be a read error, since a much larger clone differs from it by one base. The genes are TRBV9 and TRBJ1-2; D gene unclear. V lost 4 bases and J lost 3, with 19 bases in between. The CDR3 spans 16 residues. CDR1 and CDR2 (germline): SGDLS, YYNGEE. The CDR3 DNA follows: TGTGCCAGCAGCTCAAGGGCGGAGGGAGCCTACTATGGCTACACCTTC. Translating it yields CASSSRAEGAYYGYTF. The full variable domain, completed using reference TRBV9 and TRBJ1-2, is DSGVTQTPKHLITATGQRVTLRCSPRSGDLSVYWYQQSLDQGLQFLIQYYNGEERAKGNILERFSAQQFPDLHSELNLSSLELGDSALYFCASSSRAEGAYYGYTFGSGTRLTVV.

The J gene is TRBJ1-5, the V gene TRBV5-1; D is possibly TRBD1 (6 bases). The V and J ends lost 4 bases and 3 bases respectively, with 8 bases between them. The CDR3 length is 13 residues. Germline values: CDR1 SGHRS, CDR2 YFSETQ. The DNA of the CDR3 is TGCGCCAGCAGCCAGGGACACAATCAGCCCCAGCATTTT. Translated: CASSQGHNQPQHF.

A note on this clonotype: At one end the junction does not follow the germline gene, possibly because of a read error. The chain joins TRBV20-1 to TRBJ2-5, with a weak D call TRBD2 (6 bases). CDR1 is DFQATT, CDR2 SNEGSKA, per germline (reference sequence). CDR3 size: 14 residues. In nucleotides, the CDR3 is TGCGGTGCTAGAGATCGGGGACTCCAAGAGACCCAGTACTTC. The encoded protein is CGARDRGLQETQYF.

The V call is TRBV2, the J call TRBJ1-1; possibly TRBD1 for D (6 bases). Trimming shortened V by 3 bases and J by 8 bases, and 16 bases separated the two germline ends. The CDR3 extends over 14 amino acids. CDR1 is SNHLY, CDR2 FYNNEI, per germline. CDR3 in amino acids: CASSEVSGTGEAFF. CDR3 in DNA: TGTGCCAGCAGTGAGGTATCGGGTACAGGGGAAGCTTTCTTT.

The chain combines TRBV20-1 with TRBJ2-1; D is possibly TRBD1 (6 bases). The CDR3 totals 12 residues. V lost 5 bases, J lost 7 bases, and 12 bases lay in between. Germline V gene sequence: CDR1 DFQATT, CDR2 SNEGSKA (reference sequence). CDR3 nucleotides: TGCAGTGCTTCCGGGACACGGAATGAGCAGTTCTTC. Protein product: CSASGTRNEQFF.

This clonotype showed up just once. A junction boundary mismatches the germline segment, possibly from a read error. The V and J genes are TRBV20-1 and TRBJ2-7; D may be TRBD1 (6 bases). CDR3 size: 13 residues. Germline V gene sequence: CDR1 DFQATT, CDR2 SNEGSKA (reference sequence). CDR3 in amino acids: CSAGEGDFNEQYF. The CDR3 coding sequence is TGCAGTGCTGGAGAGGGGGATTTCAACGAGCAGTACTTC.

As concerns this clonotype: One base away lies a much larger clone, so this may be a sequencing read error. The chain recombines TRBV11-2 with TRBJ2-1; TRBD2 matches at 7 bases. CDR1 is SGHAT, CDR2 FQNNGV, per germline. This CDR3 comprises 14 residues. V gave up 10 bases and J gave up 7 bases; unmatched junction bases: 13. CDR3: CATQPGLIENEQFF. The DNA of the CDR3 is TGTGCCACTCAACCGGGACTAATAGAGAATGAGCAGTTCTTC.

J is TRBJ2-7 and V is TRBV9; 14 positions match TRBD2. CDR3 length: 14 amino acids. Trimming removed 4 bases from V and 6 bases from J; junction bases left unmatched: 3. Germline V gene lookup returns CDR1 SGDLS and CDR2 YYNGEE. CDR3 nucleotides: TGTGCCAGCAGCCCGGGACTAGCGGGGGCCGAGCAGTACTTC. Its protein product is CASSPGLAGAEQYF.

The V call is TRBV24-1, the J call TRBJ2-1; 11 bases are shared with TRBD2. The CDR3 consists of 15 residues. Germline V CDR1 and CDR2: KGHDR, SFDVKD. J gave up 8 bases and V 4 bases, and 6 bases lay outside the gene matches. CDR3 residues: CATSEASGRRDEQFF. The CDR3 nucleotides read TGTGCCACCAGTGAGGCTAGCGGGAGGCGGGATGAGCAGTTCTTC.

This clonotype is medium-sized by share. The J gene is TRBJ2-7, the V gene TRBV29-1; D could derive from TRBD1 or TRBD2 (5 bases each). This CDR3 has 13 residues. The V and J ends lost 2 bases and 3 bases respectively, with 11 bases between them. Per the germline V gene, CDR1 is SQVTM and CDR2 is ANQGSEA. CDR3 DNA: TGCAGCGTTGAATGGGACGGTTTCTACGAGCAGTACTTC. Its translation is CSVEWDGFYEQYF.

This clonotype was detected ten times or more. The V and J genes are TRBV4-1 and TRBJ1-3; no reliable D call. This CDR3 is 13 amino acids long. Per the germline V gene, CDR1 is MGHRA and CDR2 is YSYEKL. Trimming removed 4 bases at V and 11 bases at J, with 15 bases between. The DNA for the CDR3 is TGCGCCAGCAGCCCCCTAGCACCGGGCGCCATATATTTT. It specifies CASSPLAPGAIYF.

This clonotype was seen ten or more times. The V call is TRBV25-1, the J call TRBJ2-5; no reliable D call. The CDR3 is made up of 13 amino acids. The germline CDR1 and CDR2 sequences are MGHDK and SYGVNS. With 2 bases removed from V and 2 bases from J, the gap between germline ends came to 6 bases. CDR3 sequence: CASSEVGQETQYF. The CDR3 DNA reads TGTGCCAGCAGTGAAGTAGGGCAAGAGACCCAGTACTTC.

This chain links TRBV20-1 with TRBJ2-3; 10 nucleotides agree with TRBD1. V was pared by 1 base and J by 2 bases, with 3 bases of the junction left unmatched. CDR1 is DFQATT and CDR2 is SNEGSKA in the germline V gene (reference sequence). The CDR3 is 15 amino acids. This CDR3 reads CSARAGTGVTDTQYF. The DNA for the CDR3 is TGCAGTGCTAGAGCCGGGACAGGGGTCACAGATACGCAGTATTTT.

This clonotype occurred many times. The chain employs TRBV6-1 and TRBJ2-3; 8 positions match TRBD2. The CDR3 totals 15 residues. Germline V gene sequence: CDR1 MNHNS, CDR2 SASEGT. V trimming: 0 bases; J trimming: 5 bases; junction bases outside the gene matches: 4. The CDR3 protein is CASSEALAGGDTQYF. For the CDR3, the DNA is TGTGCCAGCAGTGAAGCGCTAGCGGGCGGAGATACGCAGTATTTT.

This rearrangement joins TRBV7-2 to TRBJ2-3; possible D gene TRBD1, 5 bases. Germline loops: CDR1 SGHTA, CDR2 FQGNSA. The CDR3 is made up of 13 amino acids. V lost 3 bases and J 5 bases, leaving 9 bases between the germline ends. As DNA, the CDR3 is TGTGCCAGCAGCTTCTCAGGGCAAGATACGCAGTATTTT. It is translated as CASSFSGQDTQYF.

This clonotype was counted ten times or more. CDR3 coding DNA: TGTGCCAGCAGCTCCGACAGGGGATCACTCTACGAGCAGTACTTC. Residues: CASSSDRGSLYEQYF. The chain carries TRBV7-6 and TRBJ2-7; 8 bases line up with TRBD1. This CDR3 comprises 15 residues. Germline-derived CDR1 and CDR2 are SGHVS and FNYEAQ. The junction had 8 bases not matched to a gene; V was cut back by 4 bases and J by 3 bases.

This clonotype was counted many times. The rearrangement links TRBV12-3 or TRBV12-4 to TRBJ2-6, with D hard to call. This CDR3 is 16 amino acids long. With 2 bases removed from V and 0 bases from J, the gap between germline ends came to 8 bases. CDR3 sequence (DNA): TGTGCCAGCAGTTTAATAGTCCCCTCTGGGGCCAACGTCCTGACTTTC. Translated, it gives CASSLIVPSGANVLTF.

The chain is built from TRBV10-1 and TRBJ2-3; D ambiguous. Trimming removed 10 bases at V and 6 bases at J, with 17 bases between. Germline V gives CDR1 WNHNN, CDR2 SYGVQD (reference sequence). This CDR3 is built from 13 residues. DNA for the CDR3: TGCGCCACCCAACTGCGTCGGCGCGATACGCAGTATTTT. Its translation is CATQLRRRDTQYF.

This clonotype was counted ten times or more. The chain joins TRBV4-2 to TRBJ2-1; 11 bases agree with TRBD2. The CDR3 length is 15 residues. Germline V CDR1 and CDR2: LGHNA, YNFKEQ. J gave up 8 bases and V 11 bases, and 14 bases lay outside the gene matches. DNA of the CDR3: TGTGCCTCCTGCCAGGGGTTTAGCGGGAGGGATGAGCAGTTCTTC. This encodes CASCQGFSGRDEQFF.

As regards this clonotype: The conserved phenylalanine or tryptophan normally closing the CDR3 is absent here, so this likely arose from a read error. The limits of the CDR3 on the DNA are not certain, so only TCRdb's listed CDR3 is given. V usage is TRBV19 and J usage is TRBJ2-6. Germline loops: CDR1 LNHDA, CDR2 SQIVND (reference sequence). Ends included, the CDR3 has 14 residues. The CDR3 region is CASSIGSGANVLKI.

For the CDR3, the DNA is TGTGCCACCAGCAATACAGGGAACGAGCAGTACTTC. Amino acid sequence: CATSNTGNEQYF. The chain is built from TRBV15 and TRBJ2-7; a possible D gene is TRBD1 (6 bases). This CDR3 has 12 residues. V lost 4 bases and J 5 bases, leaving 9 bases between the germline ends. Germline V gives CDR1 LNHNV, CDR2 YYDKDF (reference sequence). Filled out from reference TRBV15 and TRBJ2-7, the complete variable domain reads DAMVIQNPRYQVTQFGKPVTLSCSQTLNHNVMYWYQQKSSQAPKLLFHYYDKDFNNEADTPDNFQSRRPNTSFCFLDIRSPGLGDTAMYLCATSNTGNEQYFGPGTRLTVT.

This clonotype came up a few times. The V and J genes are TRBV3-1 and TRBJ2-4, with TRBD1 matching over 9 bases. V shed 5 bases and J 10 bases; nucleotides not matched to a gene: 12. In germline, CDR1 is LGHDT, CDR2 YNNKEL (reference sequence). The CDR3 consists of 15 residues. CDR3 amino acids: CASSTGQGRSGIQYF. CDR3 DNA: TGTGCCAGCAGCACAGGACAGGGGCGATCAGGAATTCAGTACTTC.